The clone carrying this TCR beta chain was seen repeatedly, ten times or more. What it binds is unknown. The CDR3 length is 14 residues. Germline V gene data show CDR1 as SEHNR and CDR2 as FQNEAQ (reference sequence). V was clipped by 3 bases and J by 0 bases, with 5 bases between them. TCRdb re-called the multiplex PCR reads with MiXCR, one entry per CDR3 protein. The repertoire consists of 45,000 to 65,000 distinct CDR3 sequences, with about 40% occurring once and the leading ten covering roughly a tenth. The source of the sample is a study of breast tumors, draining lymph nodes, adjacent tissues. Study findings and constraints: That most tumor T cells come from lymph nodes remained unproven. Tumor TCR diversity was below lymph nodes but above nontumor tissue.

The material sequenced was breast tumor tissue. The chain is built from TRBV7-9 and TRBJ2-2; D possibly corresponds to TRBD2 (5 bases). The sequence derives from a female donor with breast cancer. Some clones in this sample may be carry-over from other donors' samples. Here the CDR3 reads CASSLRANTGELFF. DNA for the CDR3: TGTGCCAGCAGCTTGCGGGCGAACACCGGGGAGCTGTTTTTT.